These 30 T cell receptor beta chains originate from one sample sequenced in a study of blood T cell repertoires in COVID-19. Assay used: immunoSEQ multiplex PCR; TCRdb lists only in-frame clones, some missing. The sample includes some 190,000 clones, 88% seen only once; the top ten take around 1.5%. The sample taken for sequencing was peripheral blood. The receptors derive from a man aged 18 to 30 with active or convalescent COVID-19.

V gene TRBV5-4 combines with J gene TRBJ2-2, with D maybe TRBD1 (6 bases). The CDR3 length is 16 residues. CDR1 and CDR2 (germline): SGHNT, YYREEE (reference sequence). The germline V and J ends were trimmed by 0 bases and 7 bases, with 16 bases remaining between them. The DNA of the CDR3 is TGTGCCAGCAGCTTGGGTGCCCAGGGGCGGGTCGGGGAGCTGTTTTTT. Its translation is CASSLGAQGRVGELFF.

This clone was counted once. The chain recombines TRBV30 with TRBJ2-5, with D perhaps matching TRBD1 (6 bases). Germline V CDR1 and CDR2: GTSNPN, SVGIG (reference sequence). This CDR3 comprises 15 residues. V lost 0 bases and J 4 bases, leaving 15 bases between the germline ends. CDR3 coding DNA: TGTGCCTGGAGTGTAGAGGACAGTTGGGGAGAGACCCAGTACTTC. Encoded protein: CAWSVEDSWGETQYF.

The chain uses TRBV5-1 and TRBJ2-2; D is perhaps TRBD1 (6 bases). The CDR3 covers 14 residues. V was shortened by 6 bases and J by 7 bases, with 16 bases between the two germline ends. Germline values: CDR1 SGHRS, CDR2 YFSETQ. This CDR3 is CASTPLEGHGELFF. In DNA, the CDR3 is TGCGCCAGCACCCCACTCGAGGGACACGGGGAGCTGTTTTTT.

This chain links TRBV4-1 with TRBJ1-4; D possibly corresponds to TRBD1 (5 bases). Trimming left V 0 bases short and J 8 bases short, with 13 bases between. Germline CDR1 and CDR2: MGHRA and YSYEKL. The length of the CDR3 is 15 residues. The CDR3 region has the DNA TGCGCCAGCAGCCAAGATGGCAGGGTTTGGGAAAAACTGTTTTTT. Protein product: CASSQDGRVWEKLFF.

The chain joins TRBV2 to TRBJ2-5; D gene unclear. V lost 5 bases to trimming and J lost 4 bases, with 8 bases between them. The CDR3 covers 12 residues. Germline V gives CDR1 SNHLY, CDR2 FYNNEI. The CDR3 DNA reads TGTGCCAGCAGTAGAGGTGGAGAGACCCAGTACTTC. Residues: CASSRGGETQYF.

This clone was found a few times. The CDR3 DNA reads TGTGCCAGCAGTGAGTTGGCCTACGAGCAGTACTTC. Its translation is CASSELAYEQYF. The V gene is TRBV6-6, the J gene TRBJ2-7; D not resolved. Trimming pared 5 bases from V and 2 bases from J, leaving 7 bases between. The germline V gene encodes CDR1 MNHNY and CDR2 SVGAGI (reference sequence). CDR3 size: 12 residues.

This clone has just one count. The chain links TRBV7-2 to TRBJ1-2, with D tentatively TRBD1 (5 bases). Trimming pared 2 bases from V and 0 bases from J, leaving 10 bases between. The CDR3 spans 15 residues. Germline V gives CDR1 SGHTA, CDR2 FQGNSA. CDR3 bases: TGTGCCAGCAGCTTAAGGGGAACTGCTAACTATGGCTACACCTTC. Its translation: CASSLRGTANYGYTF.

The chain combines TRBV27 with TRBJ2-7; 9 bases align to TRBD1. Germline CDR1 MNHEY, CDR2 SMNVEV (reference sequence). This CDR3 is built from 15 residues. The ends lost 5 bases at V and 2 bases at J; junction bases unmatched: 7. CDR3 sequence: CASSPRTGAAYEQYF. In nucleotides, the CDR3 is TGTGCCAGCAGTCCGCGGACAGGGGCCGCCTACGAGCAGTACTTC.

In nucleotides, the CDR3 is TGCGCCAGCAGAGCTGGACAGGCAACTAACTATGGCTACACCTTC. This translates into CASRAGQATNYGYTF. The rearrangement joins TRBV5-1 to TRBJ1-2; 7 bases match TRBD1. The trim removed 5 bases at V and 0 bases at J, leaving 7 bases unmatched. The CDR3 loop spans 15 amino acids. The germline gives CDR1 SGHRS, CDR2 YFSETQ. Full variable domain (rest looked up from reference TRBV5-1 and TRBJ1-2): KAGVTQTPRYLIKTRGQQVTLSCSPISGHRSVSWYQQTPGQGLQFLFEYFSETQRNKGNFPGRFSGRQFSNSRSEMNVSTLELGDSALYLCASRAGQATNYGYTFGSGTRLTVV.

This clone was seen a few times. The chain combines TRBV2 with TRBJ2-7; 7 bases match TRBD1. Germline lookup yields CDR1 SNHLY and CDR2 FYNNEI. With 8 bases clipped from V and 4 bases from J, the junction kept 11 bases outside the gene matches. The CDR3 is made up of 14 amino acids. CDR3 sequence (DNA): TGTGCCAGCCGGTGGCAGGGGGATAGTTACGAGCAGTACTTC. It encodes CASRWQGDSYEQYF.

The CDR3 region is CASSLRLAAYNEQFF. The CDR3 DNA follows: TGTGCCAGCAGCTTAAGGCTAGCGGCCTACAATGAGCAGTTCTTC. The genes are TRBV11-1 and TRBJ2-1; 7 positions match TRBD2. With V trimmed by 2 bases and J by 2 bases, 3 bases remained unmatched. Germline CDR1 SGHAT, CDR2 FQDESV (reference sequence). This CDR3 is 15 amino acids long.

The table lists this clone with a few counts. This same CDR3 is encoded by further DNA sequences in the sample. The rearrangement links TRBV3-1 (or the pseudogene TRBV3-2) to TRBJ2-7; D not resolved. V shed 2 bases and J shed 1 base, with 6 bases lying between them. Germline-derived CDR1 and CDR2 are LGHDT and YNNKEL (reference sequence). This CDR3 contains 13 residues. The CDR3: CASSQLGSYEQYF. Written as DNA, the CDR3 is TGTGCCAGCAGCCAACTAGGATCCTACGAGCAGTACTTC.

The chain is built from TRBV5-1 and TRBJ2-3, with D uncertain. V was shortened by 0 bases and J by 0 bases, with 5 bases between the two germline ends. The CDR3 totals 14 residues. CDR1 and CDR2 (germline): SGHRS, YFSETQ. CDR3 sequence: CASSLGSSTDTQYF. The CDR3 nucleotides read TGCGCCAGCAGCTTGGGCAGTAGCACAGATACGCAGTATTTT. The whole variable domain, filled in from reference TRBV5-1 and TRBJ2-3, reads KAGVTQTPRYLIKTRGQQVTLSCSPISGHRSVSWYQQTPGQGLQFLFEYFSETQRNKGNFPGRFSGRQFSNSRSEMNVSTLELGDSALYLCASSLGSSTDTQYFGPGTRLTVL.

This chain uses TRBV18 with TRBJ2-2; TRBD1 agrees at 7 bases. This CDR3 region has 16 residues. Germline values: CDR1 KGHSH, CDR2 LQKENI. With V trimmed by 2 bases and J by 4 bases, 7 bases remained unmatched. CDR3 sequence reads: CASSPRDSRGTGELFF. CDR3 in DNA: TGTGCCAGCTCACCAAGGGACAGTAGGGGCACCGGGGAGCTGTTTTTT.

In DNA form, the CDR3 reads TGTGCCAGCAGCACACGGACTAGCGGGAGTACGAGGCTTACCGGGGAGCTGTTTTTT. It specifies CASSTRTSGSTRLTGELFF. This chain connects TRBV9 to TRBJ2-2; 13 bases align to TRBD2. The germline gives CDR1 SGDLS, CDR2 YYNGEE. The length of the CDR3 is 19 residues. V shed 4 bases, J shed 5 bases, and the junction held 14 bases outside the gene matches.

This clone was observed a single time. One end of the junction is discordant with germline, which a read error may explain. V is TRBV7-2 and J is TRBJ2-7; 11 bases fit TRBD2. The CDR3 runs to 14 residues. Germline values: CDR1 SGHTA, CDR2 FQGNSA. CDR3 sequence reads: CASSLGASGRFQDF. The CDR3 nucleotides read TGTGCCAGCAGCTTAGGTGCTAGCGGGAGGTTTCAGGACTTC.

The V call is TRBV7-9, the J call TRBJ2-3; D unclear. Deletions cut 5 bases from V and 5 bases from J, with 14 bases between. This CDR3 comprises 14 residues. Germline CDR1 and CDR2: SEHNR and FQNEAQ (reference sequence). The CDR3 spells CASSEESQIDTQYF. The CDR3, as DNA: TGTGCCAGCAGCGAGGAGTCCCAAATAGATACGCAGTATTTT.

This chain uses TRBV19 with TRBJ2-6; D perhaps matches TRBD1 (6 bases). V lost 4 bases to trimming and J lost 2 bases, with 12 bases between them. Germline-derived CDR1 and CDR2 are LNHDA and SQIVND (reference sequence). The CDR3 has 16 amino acids. The CDR3 DNA sequence: TGTGCCAGTAGTACGGCAGGGGAGACTGGGGCCAACGTCCTGACTTTC. This codes for CASSTAGETGANVLTF.

This chain connects TRBV5-4 to TRBJ1-6; TRBD1 might be the D (6 bases). From germline, CDR1 is SGHNT and CDR2 YYREEE (reference sequence). CDR3 size: 14 residues. V dropped 2 bases and J dropped 6 bases, with 9 bases sitting between them. CDR3 coding DNA: TGTGCCAGCAGCTTAGACAGGATTAATTCACCCCTCCACTTT. It codes for CASSLDRINSPLHF.

CDR3 DNA sequence: TGTGCCAGCAGCTTAGGAGAGCGGGGGGGTGGTGGTTATGAGACCCAGTACTTC. Translating it yields CASSLGERGGGGYETQYF. The chain has TRBV7-8 and TRBJ2-5, with 10 positions matching TRBD2. The CDR3 is 18 amino acids. Per germline, CDR1 SGHVS and CDR2 FQNEAQ. The junction had 13 bases not matched to a gene; V was cut back by 1 base and J by 5 bases.

V gene TRBV10-3 combines with J gene TRBJ1-2, with D perhaps matching TRBD1 (6 bases). This CDR3 region has 13 residues. Per the germline V gene, CDR1 is ENHRY and CDR2 is SYGVKD. Trimming cost V 8 bases and J 4 bases, with 14 bases left between them. The CDR3 coding sequence is TGTGCCATCGCGGTAGGGGGTGCCTATGGCTACACCTTC. It codes for CAIAVGGAYGYTF.

The rearrangement links TRBV5-1 to TRBJ2-5, with D perhaps TRBD1 (6 bases). V lost 2 bases, J lost 4 bases, and 12 bases lay in between. The CDR3 loop spans 14 amino acids. Germline CDR1 reads SGHRS; CDR2 reads YFSETQ. The CDR3 here is CASSLQGFGETQYF. DNA for the CDR3: TGCGCCAGCAGCTTACAGGGTTTTGGAGAGACCCAGTACTTC.

V gene TRBV7-6 combines with J gene TRBJ2-3; 7 bases agree with TRBD2. The length of the CDR3 is 15 residues. CDR1 SGHVS and CDR2 FNYEAQ come from the germline V gene. The junction had 5 bases not matched to a gene; V was cut back by 2 bases and J by 3 bases. The CDR3 DNA is TGTGCCAGCAGCTTATGGGCGGGAGAGACAGATACGCAGTATTTT. It yields the protein CASSLWAGETDTQYF.

V is TRBV7-8 and J is TRBJ1-3; no clear D. The CDR3 is 14 amino acids. Per germline, CDR1 SGHVS and CDR2 FQNEAQ. The ends were cut back, 3 bases at V and 3 bases at J, with 9 bases in the middle. This CDR3 is CASSFQGGGNTIYF. The CDR3 DNA follows: TGTGCCAGCAGCTTCCAAGGCGGTGGAAACACCATATATTTT.

V usage is TRBV14 and J usage is TRBJ1-2, with 10 nucleotides matching TRBD1. V lost 6 bases and J lost 4; bases outside the gene matches: 2. This CDR3 has 13 residues. Per germline, CDR1 SGHDN and CDR2 FVKESK. In DNA, the CDR3 is TGTGCCAGCAGTCGGACAGGGGGCTATGGCTACACCTTC. Translating gives CASSRTGGYGYTF.

V is TRBV6-2 or TRBV6-3 and J is TRBJ1-1, with D perhaps TRBD1 (6 bases). V lost 4 bases and J lost 3, with 15 bases in between. The length of the CDR3 is 15 residues. In germline, CDR1 is MNHEY, CDR2 SVGEGT. The CDR3 DNA sequence: TGTGCCAGCAGTTCCGTGACAGGATGGGACACTGAAGCTTTCTTT. It specifies CASSSVTGWDTEAFF.

The chain uses TRBV30 and TRBJ1-1; D uncertain. In germline, CDR1 is GTSNPN, CDR2 SVGIG (reference sequence). Trimming pared 2 bases from V and 0 bases from J, leaving 22 bases between. This CDR3 region has 18 residues. The CDR3 DNA sequence: TGTGCCTGGAGTAGGCCGAGGAATCTGCGGAATGTGAACACTGAAGCTTTCTTT. Translated, it gives CAWSRPRNLRNVNTEAFF.

The DNA for the CDR3 is TGCAGCGTTTACAGGGAGAATACGCAGTATTTT. As protein: CSVYRENTQYF. The chain is built from TRBV29-1 and TRBJ2-3; weak D call: TRBD1 (6 bases). Trimming shortened V by 5 bases and J by 7 bases, and 10 bases separated the two germline ends. This CDR3 contains 11 residues. Germline CDR1 reads SQVTM; CDR2 reads ANQGSEA.

This chain joins TRBV12-3 or TRBV12-4 and TRBJ1-4; 8 bases are a match to TRBD1. V shed 7 bases and J 10 bases; nucleotides not matched to a gene: 5. This CDR3 comprises 12 residues. CDR3 region: CASIKTGGKLFF. Here the CDR3 DNA reads TGTGCCAGCATTAAAACAGGGGGAAAACTGTTTTTT.

The chain links TRBV15 to TRBJ2-7, with D tentatively TRBD1 (5 bases). V was shortened by 3 bases and J by 3 bases, with 12 bases between the two germline ends. In germline, CDR1 is LNHNV, CDR2 YYDKDF (reference sequence). The CDR3 loop spans 14 amino acids. The CDR3 sequence: CATSSDDSDYEQYF. CDR3 coding DNA: TGTGCCACCAGCAGTGACGACAGTGACTACGAGCAGTACTTC.